This is a list of T cell receptor beta chains from one sample in a study of a mutant IDH1 vaccine in newly diagnosed glioma. TCRdb keeps only in-frame clones here, not all; method: immunoSEQ multiplex PCR. The data show 24,000 or so clones, roughly 93% seen once. Sequencing used PBMCs, obtained from a glioma patient treated with radiotherapy, temozolomide or both. Source of these receptors: a man in his forties with glioma. Both conserved end residues are part of each CDR3. A D gene is named only where the DNA matches it firmly. The listing skips clone size in some rows; elsewhere it reads once, few, many or a size class.

j_call: TRBJ1-1
d_call: TRBD1
v_call: TRBV27
clone_size: -
cdr3_nt: TGTGCCAGCAGCCGCGACAGGGACGGGGGAGCTTTCTTT
cdr3_aa: CASSRDRDGGAFF

j_call: TRBJ1-5
d_call: -
v_call: TRBV2
clone_size: -
cdr3_nt: TGTGCCAGCAGTGTTGGGAGAGGGGGAATTAATCAGCCCCAGCATTTT
cdr3_aa: CASSVGRGGINQPQHF

j_call: TRBJ1-5
d_call: -
v_call: TRBV4-1
clone_size: -
cdr3_nt: TGCGCCAGCAGCCAAGAGGGATCGGCTCAGCCCCAGCATTTT
cdr3_aa: CASSQEGSAQPQHF

j_call: TRBJ1-1
d_call: -
v_call: TRBV5-6
clone_size: -
cdr3_nt: TGTGCCAGCAGCTTATGGACAGAGATCACTGAAGCTTTCTTT
cdr3_aa: CASSLWTEITEAFF

j_call: TRBJ1-5
d_call: -
v_call: TRBV6-1
clone_size: -
cdr3_nt: TGTGCCAGCAGGGACCAATGGGGTAGACCCCAGCATTTT
cdr3_aa: CASRDQWGRPQHF

j_call: TRBJ1-5
d_call: TRBD1
v_call: TRBV7-2
clone_size: -
cdr3_nt: TGTGCCAGCAGCGCGAGTCCCGGGACAGTACAGCCCCAGCATTTT
cdr3_aa: CASSASPGTVQPQHF

j_call: TRBJ2-2
d_call: -
v_call: TRBV19
clone_size: -
cdr3_nt: TGTGCCAGTAGTATACACACCGGGGAGCTGTTTTTT
cdr3_aa: CASSIHTGELFF

j_call: TRBJ1-5
d_call: -
v_call: TRBV2
clone_size: -
cdr3_nt: TGTGCCAGCAGTGAAGGGCGGATTAGCAATCAGCCCCAGCATTTT
cdr3_aa: CASSEGRISNQPQHF

j_call: TRBJ2-3
d_call: -
v_call: TRBV27
clone_size: once
cdr3_nt: TGTGCCAGCAGCTCGTTAGATACGCAGTATTTT
cdr3_aa: CASSSLDTQYF

j_call: TRBJ1-5
d_call: -
v_call: TRBV27
clone_size: -
cdr3_nt: TGTGCCAGCAGTTTATACCGAAATCAGCCCCAGCATTTT
cdr3_aa: CASSLYRNQPQHF

j_call: TRBJ2-1
d_call: TRBD2
v_call: TRBV15
clone_size: -
cdr3_nt: TGTGCCACCAGCAGACCGCGGGGGGAGTACAATGAGCAGTTCTTC
cdr3_aa: CATSRPRGEYNEQFF

j_call: TRBJ2-7
d_call: -
v_call: TRBV6-1
clone_size: -
cdr3_nt: TGTGCCAGCAGTGAAGCCGGAGGGGAGTACGAGCAGTACTTC
cdr3_aa: CASSEAGGEYEQYF

j_call: TRBJ2-7
d_call: TRBD2
v_call: TRBV9
clone_size: -
cdr3_nt: TGTGCCAGCAGCCCACTTAGCGGGGGGCTCTACGAGCAGTACTTC
cdr3_aa: CASSPLSGGLYEQYF

j_call: TRBJ1-1
d_call: TRBD1
v_call: TRBV25-1
clone_size: -
cdr3_nt: TGTGCCCTTCAGGGGGGGCAGGCTGAAGCTTTCTTT
cdr3_aa: CALQGGQAEAFF

j_call: TRBJ2-7
d_call: TRBD1
v_call: TRBV19
clone_size: -
cdr3_nt: TGTGCCAGTAGTTTTCTAACAGGGGTTAACTACGAGCAGTACTTC
cdr3_aa: CASSFLTGVNYEQYF

j_call: TRBJ2-5
d_call: TRBD2
v_call: TRBV10-2
clone_size: once
cdr3_nt: TGCGCCAGCAGTGAGTCGGGACTAGCGGACGGGGAGACCCAGTACTTC
cdr3_aa: CASSESGLADGETQYF

j_call: TRBJ2-7
d_call: TRBD2
v_call: TRBV28
clone_size: medium-sized
cdr3_nt: TGTGCCAGCAGTTTGATTCCTAGCGGGAATCTAATCGAGCAGTACTTC
cdr3_aa: CASSLIPSGNLIEQYF

j_call: TRBJ2-7
d_call: TRBD1
v_call: TRBV7-2
clone_size: few
cdr3_nt: TGTGCCAGCAGCTTAGAAGGGGGCACTACCTACGAGCAGTACTTC
cdr3_aa: CASSLEGGTTYEQYF

j_call: TRBJ2-7
d_call: TRBD1
v_call: TRBV5-6
clone_size: -
cdr3_nt: TGTGCCAGCAGCGGACAGGGGGCCTACGAGCAGTACTTC
cdr3_aa: CASSGQGAYEQYF

j_call: TRBJ1-1
d_call: TRBD1
v_call: TRBV13
clone_size: -
cdr3_nt: TGTGCCAGCGCGCTGACAGGGGCGAACACTGAAGCTTTCTTT
cdr3_aa: CASALTGANTEAFF

j_call: TRBJ1-1
d_call: -
v_call: TRBV15
clone_size: -
cdr3_nt: TGTGCCACCAGCCTGATACGGGGAGCCGGGGCTGAAGCTTTCTTT
cdr3_aa: CATSLIRGAGAEAFF

j_call: TRBJ1-3
d_call: TRBD1
v_call: TRBV4-1
clone_size: -
cdr3_nt: TGCGCCAGCAGCCGGGACAGGGGTACTGGAAACACCATATATTTT
cdr3_aa: CASSRDRGTGNTIYF

j_call: TRBJ1-2
d_call: -
v_call: TRBV2
clone_size: -
cdr3_nt: TGTGCCAGCAGTGGGGGAAGGGGGGATGGCTACACCTTC
cdr3_aa: CASSGGRGDGYTF

j_call: TRBJ1-1
d_call: -
v_call: TRBV19
clone_size: -
cdr3_nt: TGTGCCATCAGAAGGGGGGGAGAATGGACTGAAGCTTTCTTT
cdr3_aa: CAIRRGGEWTEAFF

j_call: TRBJ2-4
d_call: -
v_call: TRBV30
clone_size: -
cdr3_nt: TGTGCCTGGAGTGTGAGGATGCGACAGTCGAAAAACATTCAGTACTTC
cdr3_aa: CAWSVRMRQSKNIQYF

j_call: TRBJ2-1
d_call: -
v_call: TRBV5-4
clone_size: -
cdr3_nt: TGTGCCAGCAGCACCGGCGATGGGGGGACGGGGGCATGGGAGCAGTTCTTC
cdr3_aa: CASSTGDGGTGAWEQFF

j_call: TRBJ2-2
d_call: -
v_call: TRBV19
clone_size: -
cdr3_nt: TGTGCCAGTAGTATAACAGAGAACACCGGGGAGCTGTTTTTT
cdr3_aa: CASSITENTGELFF

j_call: TRBJ1-2
d_call: -
v_call: TRBV6-1
clone_size: -
cdr3_nt: TGTGCCAGCAGTGAGCAGGGCGACTATGGCTACACCTTC
cdr3_aa: CASSEQGDYGYTF

j_call: TRBJ1-6
d_call: -
v_call: TRBV7-2
clone_size: -
cdr3_nt: TGTGCCAGCAGCTTAGATGCGCGAGATGATAATTCACCCCTCCACTTT
cdr3_aa: CASSLDARDDNSPLHF

j_call: TRBJ2-7
d_call: TRBD1
v_call: TRBV7-9
clone_size: -
cdr3_nt: TGTGCCAGCAGCACAGACTCCGGGACAGGGGGGCGAGGGCAGTACTTC
cdr3_aa: CASSTDSGTGGRGQYF

j_call: TRBJ2-7
d_call: -
v_call: TRBV27
clone_size: -
cdr3_nt: TGTGCCAGCAGTTATGGCACCACCTACGAGCAGTACTTC
cdr3_aa: CASSYGTTYEQYF

j_call: TRBJ1-1
d_call: TRBD1
v_call: TRBV6-6
clone_size: -
cdr3_nt: TGTGCCAGCAGTTACTCGACAGGGGCTAACACTGAAGCTTTCTTT
cdr3_aa: CASSYSTGANTEAFF

j_call: TRBJ2-2
d_call: TRBD1
v_call: TRBV6-1
clone_size: -
cdr3_nt: TGTGCCAGCAGACTTACAGGGGACGGGGAGCTGTTTTTT
cdr3_aa: CASRLTGDGELFF

j_call: TRBJ1-2
d_call: TRBD1
v_call: TRBV5-1
clone_size: -
cdr3_nt: TGCGCCAGCAGCTTAGACAGGGGGGATGGCTACACCTTC
cdr3_aa: CASSLDRGDGYTF

j_call: TRBJ1-5
d_call: -
v_call: TRBV30
clone_size: -
cdr3_nt: TGTGCCTGGAGTGTACTGGCAGGGGAGAACAATCAGCCCCAGCATTTT
cdr3_aa: CAWSVLAGENNQPQHF

j_call: TRBJ1-1
d_call: -
v_call: TRBV30
clone_size: once
cdr3_nt: TGTGCCTGGAATCCAAACACTGAAGCTTTCTTT
cdr3_aa: CAWNPNTEAFF

j_call: TRBJ2-2
d_call: -
v_call: TRBV7-3
clone_size: -
cdr3_nt: TGTGCCAGCAGCTTAAGTAGGTCAGGGGAGCTGTTTTTT
cdr3_aa: CASSLSRSGELFF

j_call: TRBJ2-5
d_call: TRBD1
v_call: TRBV30
clone_size: -
cdr3_nt: TGTGCCTGGAGTCTGACAGGGGGCCGGGAGACCCAGTACTTC
cdr3_aa: CAWSLTGGRETQYF

j_call: TRBJ1-2
d_call: -
v_call: TRBV6-5
clone_size: -
cdr3_nt: TGTGCCAGCAGTTACTCCCGGGACGCTAGCTATGGCTACACCTTC
cdr3_aa: CASSYSRDASYGYTF

j_call: TRBJ2-7
d_call: -
v_call: TRBV10-1
clone_size: -
cdr3_nt: TGCGCCAGCAGTGAGGGGACGTCAAACGAGCAGTACTTC
cdr3_aa: CASSEGTSNEQYF

j_call: TRBJ1-5
d_call: -
v_call: TRBV6-6
clone_size: -
cdr3_nt: TGTGCCAGCAGTCAGGGGACTAATCAGCCCCAGCATTTT
cdr3_aa: CASSQGTNQPQHF

j_call: TRBJ2-1
d_call: -
v_call: TRBV5-1
clone_size: once
cdr3_nt: TGCGCCAGCAGCCCCGCGGGAAACAATGAGCAGTTCTTC
cdr3_aa: CASSPAGNNEQFF

j_call: TRBJ2-7
d_call: -
v_call: TRBV6-1
clone_size: -
cdr3_nt: TGTGCCAGCAGTTTTCGGGACGGGGAATCCTACGAGCAGTACTTC
cdr3_aa: CASSFRDGESYEQYF

j_call: TRBJ1-6
d_call: -
v_call: TRBV11-3
clone_size: once
cdr3_nt: TGTGCCAGCAGCCGGACGCTCGATAATTCACCCCTCCACTTT
cdr3_aa: CASSRTLDNSPLHF

j_call: TRBJ2-7
d_call: TRBD2
v_call: TRBV28
clone_size: -
cdr3_nt: TGTGCCAGCAGCGAACTAAGACTAGCGGGACTTAGGGGGGAGCAGTACTTC
cdr3_aa: CASSELRLAGLRGEQYF

j_call: TRBJ2-7
d_call: -
v_call: TRBV4-1
clone_size: -
cdr3_nt: TGCGCCAGCAGCCCCCTCCCGGGAGTCTACGAGCAGTACTTC
cdr3_aa: CASSPLPGVYEQYF

j_call: TRBJ2-3
d_call: TRBD2
v_call: TRBV5-1
clone_size: -
cdr3_nt: TGCGCCAGCAGCTTGGACGTTAGCGGGCCCTTGGGTACGCAGTATTTT
cdr3_aa: CASSLDVSGPLGTQYF

j_call: TRBJ1-3
d_call: TRBD1
v_call: TRBV5-4
clone_size: -
cdr3_nt: TGTGCCAGCAGCTTGGCAGGGGGCGGAAACACCATATATTTT
cdr3_aa: CASSLAGGGNTIYF

j_call: TRBJ2-5
d_call: TRBD2
v_call: TRBV13
clone_size: -
cdr3_nt: TGTGCCAGCAGCTTAGGGGGGACTAGCGGGAGCACCCAGTACTTC
cdr3_aa: CASSLGGTSGSTQYF

j_call: TRBJ2-5
d_call: TRBD2
v_call: TRBV4-1
clone_size: -
cdr3_nt: TGCGCCAGCAGCCAACTAGCGGGGGGAGAGACCCAGTACTTC
cdr3_aa: CASSQLAGGETQYF

j_call: TRBJ1-2
d_call: TRBD1
v_call: TRBV5-5
clone_size: -
cdr3_nt: TGTGCCAGCAGCTTGGGACAGGGGGTCTCCCTAGGCTACACCTTC
cdr3_aa: CASSLGQGVSLGYTF